The 28 T cell receptor beta chains given below trace back to one sample, sequenced in a study of T cell clusters in autoimmune cytopenias. TRB was amplified by touch-down multiplex PCR, primer pools A and B combined. TCRdb reprocessed the multiplex PCR reads, keeping one entry per CDR3 protein, no DNA. The sample totals 6,000 to 9,500 distinct CDR3 sequences. TRB was amplified from around 0.25 ug of peripheral blood genomic DNA per sample. These data were also filed under a second study, of T cell repertoires in aging, cancer and after chemotherapy.

Sequenced material: peripheral blood. Receptors originate from a human donor in good health.

The chain is built from TRBV30 and TRBJ1-2; TCRdb's D gene call, TRBD1, goes unchecked for lack of DNA. The CDR3 sequence is 20 residues long. Germline CDR1 and CDR2: GTSNPN and SVGIG (reference sequence). Here the CDR3 reads CAWSIDPPGTAATGTSGYTF.

The chain couples TRBV5-1 to TRBJ2-5. The CDR3 sequence is 15 residues long. CDR1 and CDR2 (germline): SGHRS, YFSETQ. CDR3 protein: CASSPIGGSQETQYF.

The V call is TRBV6-1, the J call TRBJ2-3; TCRdb proposes TRBD1, but this gene call is untestable without DNA. Germline V lookup: CDR1 MNHNS, CDR2 SASEGT. This CDR3 contains 15 residues. The CDR3 region is CASSGTRVFTDTQYF.

The chain couples TRBV7-2 to TRBJ2-3; TCRdb's D call of TRBD2 is untestable without DNA. In germline, CDR1 is SGHTA, CDR2 FQGNSA. There are 15 residues in the CDR3. This chain's CDR3 is CASGLAGGPEDTQYF.

This sequence joins TRBV27 and TRBJ2-7; TCRdb designates TRBD1, a call that cannot be tested without DNA. The CDR3 covers 11 residues. The germline V gene encodes CDR1 MNHEY and CDR2 SMNVEV (reference sequence). CDR3 sequence reads: CASSFRGEQYF.

This clonotype shows up as medium-sized by frequency. V usage is TRBV30 and J usage is TRBJ2-3; no DNA is available, so the TRBD1 call from TCRdb remains unchecked. Germline V gene lookup returns CDR1 GTSNPN and CDR2 SVGIG (reference sequence). CDR3 size: 15 residues. CDR3: CAWSVRDSRTDTQYF.

The chain is built from TRBV19 and TRBJ1-1; the TRBD1 assignment by TCRdb is unverifiable without DNA. The CDR3 contains 12 residues. Germline assignment: CDR1 LNHDA and CDR2 SQIVND (reference sequence). The CDR3 spells CAPSGAGTEAFF.

The rearrangement links TRBV10-3 to TRBJ2-7; the TCRdb D gene call, TRBD2, has no DNA to confirm it. This CDR3 comprises 14 residues. Germline V CDR1 and CDR2: ENHRY, SYGVKD. The CDR3: CAISGLAGAQEQYF.

This CDR3 is CACRSGDRGYEQYF. The rearrangement joins TRBV30 to TRBJ2-7; TCRdb designates TRBD1, a call that cannot be tested without DNA. The CDR3 spans 14 residues. Germline lookup yields CDR1 GTSNPN and CDR2 SVGIG (reference sequence).

Considering frequency, this clonotype is medium-sized. The chain links TRBV12-3 or TRBV12-4 to TRBJ2-1; as DNA is missing, the TRBD2 call by TCRdb cannot be tested. This CDR3 has 15 residues. CDR3 region: CASSSGLAWPNEQFF.

The chain couples TRBV27 to TRBJ2-7; the TCRdb D gene call, TRBD2, has no DNA to confirm it. The V gene's germline CDR1 is MNHEY and CDR2 SMNVEV (reference sequence). CDR3 size: 16 residues. CDR3 sequence: CASSPRTSGISDEQYF.

Measured by frequency, this clonotype is medium-sized (0.01 to 0.1%). The genes are TRBV19 and TRBJ1-2. Germline V gives CDR1 LNHDA, CDR2 SQIVND (reference sequence). The CDR3 loop spans 12 amino acids. CDR3 sequence reads: CASSTRSYGYTF.

V gene TRBV12-3 or TRBV12-4 combines with J gene TRBJ1-2; the D call of TRBD1 rests on TCRdb alone, since no DNA is present to check it. The CDR3 spans 13 residues. This chain's CDR3 is CASSPGTGGGYTF.

This CDR3 is CAWSGSWTGYGGANVLTF. The chain employs TRBV30 and TRBJ2-6; the D call from TCRdb, TRBD1, cannot be confirmed without DNA. Germline assignment: CDR1 GTSNPN and CDR2 SVGIG (reference sequence). This CDR3 contains 18 residues.

Considering frequency, this clonotype is medium-sized. J is TRBJ2-1 and V is TRBV19; absent DNA, TCRdb's TRBD1 call cannot be checked. Germline V lookup: CDR1 LNHDA, CDR2 SQIVND (reference sequence). The CDR3 runs 15 residues. CDR3 region: CASSISGGAGDEQFF. The whole variable domain, filled in from reference TRBV19 and TRBJ2-1, reads DGGITQSPKYLFRKEGQNVTLSCEQNLNHDAMYWYRQDPGQGLRLIYYSQIVNDFQKGDIAEGYSVSREKKESFPLTVTSAQKNPTAFYLCASSISGGAGDEQFFGPGTRLTVL.

V is TRBV5-1 and J is TRBJ2-2; without DNA, the TCRdb call of TRBD1 cannot be checked. The CDR3 loop spans 14 amino acids. CDR1 is SGHRS, CDR2 YFSETQ, per germline. CDR3: CASTRQEHTGELFF.

The gene calls are TRBV7-2 and TRBJ2-3. The CDR3 extends over 14 amino acids. Germline V gene sequence: CDR1 SGHTA, CDR2 FQGNSA. CDR3 region: CASSSGVSTDTQYF.

Its frequency marks this clonotype as medium-sized. This chain uses TRBV30 with TRBJ1-2. Looked up from germline, CDR1 is GTSNPN and CDR2 is SVGIG (reference sequence). CDR3 length equals 13 residues. The CDR3 spells CAWSVRGYHGYTF.

V gene TRBV18 combines with J gene TRBJ2-3; as DNA is missing, the TRBD2 call by TCRdb cannot be tested. The CDR3 has 15 amino acids. Germline V gene data show CDR1 as KGHSH and CDR2 as LQKENI. CDR3 amino acids: CASSPYSGSTDTQYF.

In terms of frequency, this clonotype is medium-sized (0.01 to 0.1%). The rearrangement links TRBV30 to TRBJ2-6; TCRdb names TRBD1, which stays unverified in the absence of DNA. Germline lookup yields CDR1 GTSNPN and CDR2 SVGIG (reference sequence). The CDR3 is made up of 19 amino acids. The CDR3 spells CAWSVHWEQGALGANVLTF.

This chain links TRBV10-3 with TRBJ2-3. Germline assignment: CDR1 ENHRY and CDR2 SYGVKD. The CDR3 spans 15 residues. The CDR3 sequence: CAIAVTSSYTDTQYF.

The genes are TRBV5-6 and TRBJ2-7; the D call of TRBD1 rests on TCRdb alone, since no DNA is present to check it. From germline, CDR1 is SGHDT and CDR2 YYEEEE. The CDR3 length is 15 residues. The CDR3 protein is CASSFETAYSYEQYF.

V usage is TRBV12-3 or TRBV12-4 and J usage is TRBJ2-3. This CDR3 spans 15 amino acids. CDR3 loop: CASSFGMDSTDTQYF.

This chain connects TRBV5-6 to TRBJ2-3; TCRdb selects TRBD2, and the lack of DNA leaves this call unchecked. CDR1 and CDR2 from the germline V gene are SGHDT and YYEEEE. This CDR3 spans 15 amino acids. CDR3 amino acids: CASSILAGGRETQYF.

This clonotype counts as medium-sized (0.01 to 0.1%) by frequency. The V call is TRBV19, the J call TRBJ2-7; as DNA is missing, the TRBD2 call by TCRdb cannot be tested. The CDR3 is 14 amino acids. Per germline, CDR1 LNHDA and CDR2 SQIVND (reference sequence). The CDR3 sequence: CASTGTSLSYEQYF. The entire variable domain, with the rest obtained from reference TRBV19 and TRBJ2-7, is as follows: DGGITQSPKYLFRKEGQNVTLSCEQNLNHDAMYWYRQDPGQGLRLIYYSQIVNDFQKGDIAEGYSVSREKKESFPLTVTSAQKNPTAFYLCASTGTSLSYEQYFGPGTRLTVT.

The rearrangement links TRBV7-9 to TRBJ1-4; TCRdb reports TRBD1, a call that lacks DNA to check it against. CDR3 length: 15 residues. The V gene's germline CDR1 is SEHNR and CDR2 FQNEAQ (reference sequence). This CDR3 reads CASSHPGHSNEKLFF.

The rearrangement joins TRBV18 to TRBJ2-1. The germline V gene has CDR1 KGHSH and CDR2 LQKENI. CDR3 size: 13 residues. CDR3: CASQEIPDGEQFF. Filled out from reference TRBV18 and TRBJ2-1, the complete variable domain reads NAGVMQNPRHLVRRRGQEARLRCSPMKGHSHVYWYRQLPEEGLKFMVYLQKENIIDESGMPKERFSAEFPKEGPSILRIQQVVRGDSAAYFCASQEIPDGEQFFGPGTRLTVL.

V and J are TRBV6-5 and TRBJ2-6; TCRdb calls TRBD2, which cannot be checked without DNA. The CDR3 totals 18 residues. CDR1 and CDR2 (germline): MNHEY, SVGAGI. CDR3 in amino acids: CASSPNGGDSSGANVLTF.